These 4 T cell receptor beta chains originate from one sample sequenced in a study of blood T cell repertoires in COVID-19. Using immunoSEQ multiplex PCR, the repertoire was profiled, and TCRdb retains in-frame clones only, with some absent. The table lists hundreds of thousands of clones, around 92% of them singletons. The specimen sequenced was peripheral blood. All receptors come from a woman under 40 with COVID-19, enrolled during active disease.

This chain links TRBV14 with TRBJ2-1; D is perhaps TRBD1 (6 bases). CDR1 and CDR2 from the germline V gene are SGHDN and FVKESK. This CDR3 contains 14 residues. V was clipped by 3 bases and J by 8 bases, with 14 bases between them. CDR3 sequence reads: CASSQGHFSYEQFF. CDR3 coding DNA: TGTGCCAGCAGCCAGGGACATTTTTCCTATGAGCAGTTCTTC.

V usage is TRBV7-9 and J usage is TRBJ2-1; D may be TRBD2 (6 bases). CDR1 and CDR2 (germline): SEHNR, FQNEAQ (reference sequence). Between the trimmed V and J ends, which lost 3 bases and 5 bases, there was a span of 11 bases. The CDR3 runs 14 residues. This CDR3 is CASSFTSSHNEQFF. The CDR3 DNA reads TGTGCCAGCAGCTTTACTAGCAGCCACAATGAGCAGTTCTTC.

The table lists this clone with a few counts. V and J are TRBV4-3 and TRBJ2-7, with TRBD1 as a possible D gene (6 bases). The CDR3 sequence is 16 residues long. The germline V gene encodes CDR1 LGHNA and CDR2 YSLEER. The V gene lost 0 bases and the J gene lost 2 bases, with 14 bases spanning the gap. CDR3 nucleotide sequence: TGCGCCAGCAGCCAAGATTACCAGGGGACCCCCTACGAGCAGTACTTC. Its protein is CASSQDYQGTPYEQYF.

V and J are TRBV12-5 and TRBJ2-3, with a tentative D call TRBD1 (6 bases). The ends were cut back, 10 bases at V and 1 base at J, with 9 bases in the middle. The germline gives CDR1 LGHNT, CDR2 FRNRAP. The CDR3 covers 12 residues. The CDR3 DNA reads as TGTGCTACGAAGGGGGGCACAGATACGCAGTATTTT. It specifies CATKGGTDTQYF. The full variable domain, rest sourced from reference TRBV12-5 and TRBJ2-3, is DARVTQTPRHKVTEMGQEVTMRCQPILGHNTVFWYRQTMMQGLELLAYFRNRAPLDDSGMPKDRFSAEMPDATLATLKIQPSEPRDSAVYFCATKGGTDTQYFGPGTRLTVL.